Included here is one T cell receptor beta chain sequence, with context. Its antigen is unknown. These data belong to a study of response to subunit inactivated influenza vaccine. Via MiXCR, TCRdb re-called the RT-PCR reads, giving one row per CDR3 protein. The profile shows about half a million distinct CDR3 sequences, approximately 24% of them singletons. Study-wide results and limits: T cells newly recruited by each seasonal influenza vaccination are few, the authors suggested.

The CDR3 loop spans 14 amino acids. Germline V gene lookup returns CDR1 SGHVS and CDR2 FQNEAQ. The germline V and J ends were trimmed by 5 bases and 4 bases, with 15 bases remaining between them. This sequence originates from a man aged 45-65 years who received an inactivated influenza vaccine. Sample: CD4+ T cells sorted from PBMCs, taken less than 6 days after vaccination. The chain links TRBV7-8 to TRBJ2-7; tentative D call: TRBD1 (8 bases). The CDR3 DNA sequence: TGTGCCAGCAGCCAGCGGGACAGGAGATACGAGCAGTACTTC. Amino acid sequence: CASSQRDRRYEQYF.